This T cell receptor (beta chain) was documented in a study of blood T cell repertoires in COVID-19. At the level of the study: Donors in the United States, Italy and Spain gave samples during acute or convalescent COVID-19. T cells, B-cell-depleted T cells, or PBMCs supplied cDNA or gDNA.

Original processing methods: Reference gene primer amplification yielded estimated nucleated cell counts. Some clones are missing from TCRdb's copy, which holds only in-frame ones; the method was immunoSEQ multiplex PCR. For V, J and clone size, that table is used; D and trimming come from the DNA. The sample carries a few hundred thousand clones, around 90% recorded once. Per the germline V gene, CDR1 is SEHNR and CDR2 is FQNEAQ (reference sequence). The CDR3 is 15 amino acids. V was clipped by 3 bases and J by 5 bases, with 13 bases between them. This receptor was obtained from a human donor in a cohort sampled during active COVID-19. The specimen was peripheral blood. The chain uses TRBV7-9 and TRBJ1-4, with D perhaps matching TRBD1 (6 bases). DNA for the CDR3: TGTGCCAGCAGCTTCCCCGGGACATCGAATGAAAAACTGTTTTTT. Translated: CASSFPGTSNEKLFF.